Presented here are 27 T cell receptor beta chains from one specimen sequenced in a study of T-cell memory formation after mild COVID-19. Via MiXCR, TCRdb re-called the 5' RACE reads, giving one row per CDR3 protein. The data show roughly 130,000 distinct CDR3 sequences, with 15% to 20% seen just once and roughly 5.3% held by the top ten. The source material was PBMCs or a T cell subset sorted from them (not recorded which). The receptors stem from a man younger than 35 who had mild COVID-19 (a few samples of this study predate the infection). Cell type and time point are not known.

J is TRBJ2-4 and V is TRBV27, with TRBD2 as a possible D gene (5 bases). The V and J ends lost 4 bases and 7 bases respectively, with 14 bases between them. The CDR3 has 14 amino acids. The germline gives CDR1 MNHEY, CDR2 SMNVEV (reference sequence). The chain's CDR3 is CASSSRTSGNIQYF. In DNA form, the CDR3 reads TGTGCCAGCAGTTCGAGGACTTCGGGGAACATTCAGTACTTC.

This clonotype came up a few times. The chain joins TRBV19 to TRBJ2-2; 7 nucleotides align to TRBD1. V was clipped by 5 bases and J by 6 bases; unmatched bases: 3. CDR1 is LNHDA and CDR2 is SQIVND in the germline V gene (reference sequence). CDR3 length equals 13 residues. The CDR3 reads CASSATGSGELFF. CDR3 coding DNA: TGTGCCAGTAGTGCGACAGGGTCCGGGGAGCTGTTTTTT.

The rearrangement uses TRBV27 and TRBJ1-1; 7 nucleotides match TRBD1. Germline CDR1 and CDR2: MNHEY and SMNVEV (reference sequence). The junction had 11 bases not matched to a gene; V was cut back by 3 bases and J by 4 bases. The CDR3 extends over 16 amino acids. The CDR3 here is CASSLWGQGVGTEAFF. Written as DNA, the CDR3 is TGTGCCAGCAGTTTGTGGGGGCAGGGGGTGGGCACTGAAGCTTTCTTT.

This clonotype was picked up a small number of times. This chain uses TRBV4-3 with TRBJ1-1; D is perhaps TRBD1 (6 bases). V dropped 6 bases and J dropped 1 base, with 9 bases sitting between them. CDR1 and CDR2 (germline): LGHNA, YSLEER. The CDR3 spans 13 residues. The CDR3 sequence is CASRVTGNTEAFF. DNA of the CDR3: TGCGCCAGCAGAGTGACAGGGAACACTGAAGCTTTCTTT.

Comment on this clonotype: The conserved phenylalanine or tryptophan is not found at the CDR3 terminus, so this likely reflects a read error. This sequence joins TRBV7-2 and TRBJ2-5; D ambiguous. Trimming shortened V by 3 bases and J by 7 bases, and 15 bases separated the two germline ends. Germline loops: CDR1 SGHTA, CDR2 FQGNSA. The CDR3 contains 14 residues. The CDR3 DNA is TGTGCCAGCAGCTTGGACCAGCTGCGAGGGACCCAGTACTTA. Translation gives CASSLDQLRGTQYL.

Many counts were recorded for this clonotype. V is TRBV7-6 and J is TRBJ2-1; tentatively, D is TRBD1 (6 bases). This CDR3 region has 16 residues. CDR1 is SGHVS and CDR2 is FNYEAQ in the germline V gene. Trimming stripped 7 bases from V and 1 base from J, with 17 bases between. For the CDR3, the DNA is TGTGCCAGCACCCAACAGGGCTATGCTTCCTACAATGAGCAGTTCTTC. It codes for CASTQQGYASYNEQFF.

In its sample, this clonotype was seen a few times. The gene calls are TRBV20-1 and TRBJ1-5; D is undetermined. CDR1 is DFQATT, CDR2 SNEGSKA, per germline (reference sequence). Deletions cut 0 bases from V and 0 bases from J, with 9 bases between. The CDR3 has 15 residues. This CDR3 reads CSAREDLYSNQPQHF. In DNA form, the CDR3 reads TGCAGTGCTAGAGAAGACCTGTATAGCAATCAGCCCCAGCATTTT.

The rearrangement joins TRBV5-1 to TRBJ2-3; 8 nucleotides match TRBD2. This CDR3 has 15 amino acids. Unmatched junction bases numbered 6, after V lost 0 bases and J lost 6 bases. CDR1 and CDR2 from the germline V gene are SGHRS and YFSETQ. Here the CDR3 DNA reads TGCGCCAGCAGCTTGGCGGGGGGGCCTCCGGATACGCAGTATTTT. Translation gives CASSLAGGPPDTQYF. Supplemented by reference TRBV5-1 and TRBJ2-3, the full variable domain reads KAGVTQTPRYLIKTRGQQVTLSCSPISGHRSVSWYQQTPGQGLQFLFEYFSETQRNKGNFPGRFSGRQFSNSRSEMNVSTLELGDSALYLCASSLAGGPPDTQYFGPGTRLTVL.

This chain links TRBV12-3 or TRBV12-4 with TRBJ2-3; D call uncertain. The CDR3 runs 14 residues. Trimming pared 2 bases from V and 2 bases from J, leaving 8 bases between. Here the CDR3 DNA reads TGTGCCAGCAGTTTATTACGGGCCACAGATACGCAGTATTTT. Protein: CASSLLRATDTQYF.

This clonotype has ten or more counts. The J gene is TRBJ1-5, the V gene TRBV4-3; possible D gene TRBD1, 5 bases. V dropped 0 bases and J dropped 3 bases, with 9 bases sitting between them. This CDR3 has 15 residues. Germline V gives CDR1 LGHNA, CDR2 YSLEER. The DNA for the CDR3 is TGCGCCAGCAGCCAAGACTGGGGGGACAATCAGCCCCAGCATTTT. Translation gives CASSQDWGDNQPQHF.

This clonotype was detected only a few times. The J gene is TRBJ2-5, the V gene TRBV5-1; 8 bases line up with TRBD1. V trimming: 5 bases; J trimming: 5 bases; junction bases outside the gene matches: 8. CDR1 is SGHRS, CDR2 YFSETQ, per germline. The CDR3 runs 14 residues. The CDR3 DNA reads TGCGCCAGCAGGAACCGGACAGGGTTCGAGACCCAGTACTTC. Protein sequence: CASRNRTGFETQYF.

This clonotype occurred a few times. DNA of the CDR3: TGTGCCAGCAGTTTAGCTCAAAGCGGGGGGCAGCAGTTCTTC. It translates to CASSLAQSGGQQFF. This sequence joins TRBV12-3 or TRBV12-4 and TRBJ2-1; TRBD2 matches 9 bases. V shed 0 bases, J shed 11 bases, and the junction held 5 bases outside the gene matches. The CDR3 has 14 amino acids.

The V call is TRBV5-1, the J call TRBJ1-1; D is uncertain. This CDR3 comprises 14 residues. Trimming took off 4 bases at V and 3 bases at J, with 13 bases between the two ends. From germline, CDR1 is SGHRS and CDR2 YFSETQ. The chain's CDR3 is CASSIRTADTEAFF. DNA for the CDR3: TGCGCCAGCAGCATCCGGACGGCGGACACTGAAGCTTTCTTT. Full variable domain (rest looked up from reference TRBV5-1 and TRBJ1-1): KAGVTQTPRYLIKTRGQQVTLSCSPISGHRSVSWYQQTPGQGLQFLFEYFSETQRNKGNFPGRFSGRQFSNSRSEMNVSTLELGDSALYLCASSIRTADTEAFFGQGTRLTVV.

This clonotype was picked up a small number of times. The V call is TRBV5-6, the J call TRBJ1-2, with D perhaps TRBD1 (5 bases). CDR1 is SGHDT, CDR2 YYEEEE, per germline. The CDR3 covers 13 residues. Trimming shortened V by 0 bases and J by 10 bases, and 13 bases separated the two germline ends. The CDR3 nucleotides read TGTGCCAGCAGCTTGGCCTGGGGGACTGACTACACCTTC. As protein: CASSLAWGTDYTF.

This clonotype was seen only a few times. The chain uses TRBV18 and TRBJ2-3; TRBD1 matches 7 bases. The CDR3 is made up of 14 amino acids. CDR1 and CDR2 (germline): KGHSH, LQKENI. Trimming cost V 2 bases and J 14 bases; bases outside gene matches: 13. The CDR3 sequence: CASSPDSTGQTPYF. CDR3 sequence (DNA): TGTGCCAGCTCACCAGACTCGACAGGGCAAACTCCGTATTTT.

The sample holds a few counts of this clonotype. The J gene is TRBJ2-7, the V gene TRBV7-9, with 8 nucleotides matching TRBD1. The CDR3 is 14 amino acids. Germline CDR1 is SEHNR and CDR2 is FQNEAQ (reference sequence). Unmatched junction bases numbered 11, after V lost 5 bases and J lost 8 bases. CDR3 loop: CASSPPGTGVKQYF. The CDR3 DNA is TGTGCCAGCAGCCCTCCCGGGACAGGTGTTAAGCAGTACTTC.

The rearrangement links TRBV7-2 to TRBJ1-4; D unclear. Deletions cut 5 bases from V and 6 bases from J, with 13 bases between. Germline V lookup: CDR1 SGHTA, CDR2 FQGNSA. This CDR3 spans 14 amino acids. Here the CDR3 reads CASSQTAIDEKLFF. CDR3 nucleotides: TGTGCCAGCAGCCAAACAGCGATCGATGAAAAACTGTTTTTT.

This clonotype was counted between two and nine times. CDR3 amino acids: CASSLSTETGGETEAFF. The CDR3, as DNA: TGTGCCAGCAGTTTATCTACCGAAACAGGGGGCGAAACTGAAGCTTTCTTT. The chain is built from TRBV27 and TRBJ1-1, with 9 nucleotides matching TRBD1. Per the germline V gene, CDR1 is MNHEY and CDR2 is SMNVEV (reference sequence). The junction had 10 bases not matched to a gene; V was cut back by 0 bases and J by 5 bases. The CDR3 is 17 residues long.

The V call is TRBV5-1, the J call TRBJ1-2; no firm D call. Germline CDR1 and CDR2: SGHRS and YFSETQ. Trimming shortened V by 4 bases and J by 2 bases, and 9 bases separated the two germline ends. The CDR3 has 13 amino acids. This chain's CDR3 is CASSPERNYGYTF. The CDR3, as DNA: TGCGCCAGCAGCCCGGAAAGGAACTATGGCTACACCTTC. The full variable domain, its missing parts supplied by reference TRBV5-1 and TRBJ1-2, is KAGVTQTPRYLIKTRGQQVTLSCSPISGHRSVSWYQQTPGQGLQFLFEYFSETQRNKGNFPGRFSGRQFSNSRSEMNVSTLELGDSALYLCASSPERNYGYTFGSGTRLTVV.

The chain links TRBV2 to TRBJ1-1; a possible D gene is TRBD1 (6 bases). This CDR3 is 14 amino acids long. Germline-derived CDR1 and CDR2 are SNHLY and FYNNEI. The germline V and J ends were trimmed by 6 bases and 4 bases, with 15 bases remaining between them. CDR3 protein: CASSSPQGSTEAFF. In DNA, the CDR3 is TGTGCCAGCAGCAGCCCCCAGGGGTCCACTGAAGCTTTCTTT.

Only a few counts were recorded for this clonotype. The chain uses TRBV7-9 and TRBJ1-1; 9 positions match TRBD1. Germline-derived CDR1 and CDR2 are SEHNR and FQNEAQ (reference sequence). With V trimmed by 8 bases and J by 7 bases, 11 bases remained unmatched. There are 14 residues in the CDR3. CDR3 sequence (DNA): TGTGCCAGCCGACAGGGGGAAGGGCAGTTTGAAGCTTTCTTT. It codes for CASRQGEGQFEAFF.

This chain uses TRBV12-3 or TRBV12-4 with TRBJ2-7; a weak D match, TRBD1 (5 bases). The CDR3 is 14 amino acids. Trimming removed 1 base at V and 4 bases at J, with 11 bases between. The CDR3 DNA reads TGTGCCAGCAGTTTAGGCCAGGGTCAGTACGAGCAGTACTTC. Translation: CASSLGQGQYEQYF.

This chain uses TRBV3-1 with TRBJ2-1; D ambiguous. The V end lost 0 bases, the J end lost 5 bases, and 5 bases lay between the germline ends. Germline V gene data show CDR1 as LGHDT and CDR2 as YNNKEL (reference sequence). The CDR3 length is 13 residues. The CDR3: CASSQDRHNEQFF. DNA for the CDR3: TGTGCCAGCAGCCAAGACAGGCACAATGAGCAGTTCTTC.

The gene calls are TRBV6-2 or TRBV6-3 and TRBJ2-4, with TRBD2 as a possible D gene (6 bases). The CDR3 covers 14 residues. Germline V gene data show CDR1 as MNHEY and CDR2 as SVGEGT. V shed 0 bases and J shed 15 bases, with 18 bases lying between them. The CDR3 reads CASSYSIGRGRRYF. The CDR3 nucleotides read TGTGCCAGCAGTTACTCGATAGGGCGGGGAAGAAGGTACTTC.

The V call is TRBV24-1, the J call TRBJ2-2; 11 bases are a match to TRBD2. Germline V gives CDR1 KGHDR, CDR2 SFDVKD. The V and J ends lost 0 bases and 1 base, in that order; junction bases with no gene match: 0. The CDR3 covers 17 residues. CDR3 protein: CATSDLTSGGNTGELFF. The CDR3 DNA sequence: TGTGCCACCAGTGATTTGACTAGCGGGGGGAACACCGGGGAGCTGTTTTTT.

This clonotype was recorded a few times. In nucleotides, the CDR3 is TGCGCCAGCAGCTTGGCCGGTGAAAGGGGCACTGAAGCTTTCTTT. It yields the protein CASSLAGERGTEAFF. J is TRBJ1-1 and V is TRBV5-1, with D possibly being TRBD1 (5 bases). CDR1 and CDR2 (germline): SGHRS, YFSETQ. There are 15 residues in the CDR3. V was trimmed by 0 bases and J by 4 bases, leaving 13 bases between them.

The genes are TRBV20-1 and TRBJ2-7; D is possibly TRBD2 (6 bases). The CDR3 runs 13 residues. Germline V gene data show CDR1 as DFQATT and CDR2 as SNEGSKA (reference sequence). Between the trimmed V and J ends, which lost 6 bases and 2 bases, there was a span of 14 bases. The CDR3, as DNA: TGCAGTGCGGCGCCCCCGGGGGCCTACGAGCAGTACGTC. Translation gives CSAAPPGAYEQYV.